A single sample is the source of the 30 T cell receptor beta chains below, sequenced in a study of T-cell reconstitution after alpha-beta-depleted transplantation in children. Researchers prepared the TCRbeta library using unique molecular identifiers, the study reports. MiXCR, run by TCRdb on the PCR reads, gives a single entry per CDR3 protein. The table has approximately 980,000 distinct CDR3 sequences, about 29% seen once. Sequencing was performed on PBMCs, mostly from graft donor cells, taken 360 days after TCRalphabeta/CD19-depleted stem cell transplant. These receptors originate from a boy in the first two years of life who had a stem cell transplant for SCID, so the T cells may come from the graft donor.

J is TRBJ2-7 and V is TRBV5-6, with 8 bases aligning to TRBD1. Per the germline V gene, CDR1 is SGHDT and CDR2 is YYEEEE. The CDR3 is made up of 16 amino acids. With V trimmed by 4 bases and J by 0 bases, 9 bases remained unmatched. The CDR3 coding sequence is TGTGCCAGCAGCCGCCCCGGGACAGGCGACTCCTACGAGCAGTACTTC. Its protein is CASSRPGTGDSYEQYF.

CDR3 sequence: CSASLAGASSYEQYF. The CDR3 DNA reads TGCAGTGCTAGCCTCGCGGGGGCCAGCTCCTACGAGCAGTACTTC. The J gene is TRBJ2-7, the V gene TRBV20-1; a possible D gene is TRBD2 (7 bases). V shed 3 bases and J shed 0 bases, with 15 bases lying between them. This CDR3 comprises 15 residues. Per germline, CDR1 DFQATT and CDR2 SNEGSKA (reference sequence).

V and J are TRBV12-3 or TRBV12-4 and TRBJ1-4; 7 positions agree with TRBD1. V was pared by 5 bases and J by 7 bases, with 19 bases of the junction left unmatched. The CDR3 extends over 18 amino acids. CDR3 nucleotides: TGTGCCAGCAGTCGGCCGGGACAGCTAAATGGGGCCCCTGAAAAACTGTTTTTT. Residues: CASSRPGQLNGAPEKLFF.

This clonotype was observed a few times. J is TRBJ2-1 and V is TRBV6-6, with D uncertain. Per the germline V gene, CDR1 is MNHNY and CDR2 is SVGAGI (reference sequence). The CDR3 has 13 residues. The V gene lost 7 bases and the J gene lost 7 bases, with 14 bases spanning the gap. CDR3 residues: CASTSESFNEQFF. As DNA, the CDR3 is TGTGCCAGCACCTCCGAATCCTTTAATGAGCAGTTCTTC.

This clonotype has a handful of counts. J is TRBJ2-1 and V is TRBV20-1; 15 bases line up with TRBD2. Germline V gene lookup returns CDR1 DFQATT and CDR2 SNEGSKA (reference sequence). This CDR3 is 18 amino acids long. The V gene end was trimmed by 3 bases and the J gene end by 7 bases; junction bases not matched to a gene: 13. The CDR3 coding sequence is TGCAGTGCTAGGGGACTAGCGGGGGGCCCCCCAGGGGGGAATGAGCAGTTCTTC. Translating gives CSARGLAGGPPGGNEQFF.

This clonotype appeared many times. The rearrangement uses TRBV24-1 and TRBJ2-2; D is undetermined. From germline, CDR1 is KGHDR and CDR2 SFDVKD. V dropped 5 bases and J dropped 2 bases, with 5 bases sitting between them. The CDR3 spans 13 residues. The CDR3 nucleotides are TGTGCCACCAGTGCACCTAACACCGGGGAGCTGTTTTTT. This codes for CATSAPNTGELFF.

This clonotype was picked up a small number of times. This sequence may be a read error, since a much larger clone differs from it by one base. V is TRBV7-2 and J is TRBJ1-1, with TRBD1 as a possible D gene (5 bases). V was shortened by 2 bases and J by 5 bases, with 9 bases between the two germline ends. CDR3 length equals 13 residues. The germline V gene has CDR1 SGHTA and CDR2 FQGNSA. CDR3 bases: TGTGCCAGCAGCTTAAGTTGGGGGACTGAAGCTTTCTTT. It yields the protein CASSLSWGTEAFF. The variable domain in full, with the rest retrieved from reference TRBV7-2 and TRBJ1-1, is GAGVSQSPSNKVTEKGKDVELRCDPISGHTALYWYRQSLGQGLEFLIYFQGNSAPDKSGLPSDRFSAERTGGSVSTLTIQRTQQEDSAVYLCASSLSWGTEAFFGQGTRLTVV.

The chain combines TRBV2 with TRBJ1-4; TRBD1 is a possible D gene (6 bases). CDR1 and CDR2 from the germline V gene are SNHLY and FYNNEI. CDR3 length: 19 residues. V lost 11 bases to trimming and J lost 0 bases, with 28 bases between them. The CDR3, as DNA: TGTGCCTTCAGTTTTTTAGCCCACGGGGGGGGCACAACTAATGAAAAACTGTTTTTT. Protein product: CAFSFLAHGGGTTNEKLFF.

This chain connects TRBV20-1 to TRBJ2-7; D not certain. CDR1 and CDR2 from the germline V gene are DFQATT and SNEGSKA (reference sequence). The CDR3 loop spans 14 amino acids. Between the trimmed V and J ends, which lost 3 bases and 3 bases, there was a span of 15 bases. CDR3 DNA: TGCAGTGCTAGTCCCCTCGACGGCCTCTACGAGCAGTACTTC. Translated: CSASPLDGLYEQYF.

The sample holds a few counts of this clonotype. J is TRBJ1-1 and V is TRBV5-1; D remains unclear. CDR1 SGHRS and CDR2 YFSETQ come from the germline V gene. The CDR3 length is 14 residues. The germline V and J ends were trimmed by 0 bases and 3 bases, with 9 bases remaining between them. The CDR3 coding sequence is TGCGCCAGCAGCTTGGGGGTGACGTACACTGAAGCTTTCTTT. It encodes CASSLGVTYTEAFF.

The CDR3 sequence is CASSPKILEIGSYNSPLHF. In nucleotides, the CDR3 is TGTGCCAGCTCACCAAAAATCCTAGAGATTGGCTCCTATAATTCACCCCTCCACTTT. The chain is built from TRBV18 and TRBJ1-6; D gene ambiguous. This CDR3 is built from 19 residues. V lost 2 bases, J lost 0 bases, and 17 bases lay in between. Germline values: CDR1 KGHSH, CDR2 LQKENI.

The CDR3: CASSLGITRRRNYGYTF. CDR3 DNA sequence: TGTGCCAGCAGCTTGGGTATAACGCGACGGCGAAACTATGGCTACACCTTC. The chain uses TRBV5-6 and TRBJ1-2; D remains unclear. V lost 0 bases to trimming and J lost 2 bases, with 17 bases between them. The germline gives CDR1 SGHDT, CDR2 YYEEEE. This CDR3 has 17 residues. Based on the CDR3 plus reference TRBV5-6 and TRBJ1-2, the full variable domain is DAGVTQSPTHLIKTRGQQVTLRCSPKSGHDTVSWYQQALGQGPQFIFQYYEEEERQRGNFPDRFSGHQFPNYSSELNVNALLLGDSALYLCASSLGITRRRNYGYTFGSGTRLTVV.

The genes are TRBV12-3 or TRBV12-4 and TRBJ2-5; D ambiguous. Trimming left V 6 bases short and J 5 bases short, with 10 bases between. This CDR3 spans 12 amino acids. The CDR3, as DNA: TGTGCCAGCAGCCTCCAGGCGGAGACCCAGTACTTC. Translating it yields CASSLQAETQYF.

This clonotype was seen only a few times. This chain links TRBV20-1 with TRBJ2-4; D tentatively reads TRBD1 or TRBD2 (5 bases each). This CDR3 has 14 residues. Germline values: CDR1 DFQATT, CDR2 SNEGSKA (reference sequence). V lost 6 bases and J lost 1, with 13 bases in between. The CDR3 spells CSASGHRAKNIQYF. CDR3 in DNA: TGCAGTGCGAGCGGACACCGGGCCAAAAACATTCAGTACTTC.

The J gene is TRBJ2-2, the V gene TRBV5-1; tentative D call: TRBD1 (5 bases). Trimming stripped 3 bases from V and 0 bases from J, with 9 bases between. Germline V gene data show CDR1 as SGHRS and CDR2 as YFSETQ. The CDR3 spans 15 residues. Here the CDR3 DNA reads TGCGCCAGCAGCTCTTCAGGGCCGAACACCGGGGAGCTGTTTTTT. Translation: CASSSSGPNTGELFF.

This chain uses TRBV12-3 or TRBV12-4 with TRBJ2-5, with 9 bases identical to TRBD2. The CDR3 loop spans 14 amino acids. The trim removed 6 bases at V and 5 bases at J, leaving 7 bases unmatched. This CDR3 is CASSPSGVLETQYF. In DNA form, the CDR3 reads TGTGCCAGCAGCCCTAGCGGGGTCTTGGAGACCCAGTACTTC.

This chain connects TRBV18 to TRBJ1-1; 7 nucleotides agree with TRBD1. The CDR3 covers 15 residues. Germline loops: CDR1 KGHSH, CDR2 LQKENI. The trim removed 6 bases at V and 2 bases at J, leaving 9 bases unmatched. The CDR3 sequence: CASSGWDRTNTEAFF. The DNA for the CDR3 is TGTGCCAGCTCCGGATGGGACAGAACCAACACTGAAGCTTTCTTT.

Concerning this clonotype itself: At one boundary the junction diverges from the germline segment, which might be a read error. CDR3 sequence: CASSYHRGHGHTF. CDR3 in DNA: TGTGCCAGCAGTTACCACAGGGGGCATGGCCACACCTTC. The genes are TRBV12-3 or TRBV12-4 and TRBJ1-2, with TRBD1 identical over 9 bases. The length of the CDR3 is 13 residues.

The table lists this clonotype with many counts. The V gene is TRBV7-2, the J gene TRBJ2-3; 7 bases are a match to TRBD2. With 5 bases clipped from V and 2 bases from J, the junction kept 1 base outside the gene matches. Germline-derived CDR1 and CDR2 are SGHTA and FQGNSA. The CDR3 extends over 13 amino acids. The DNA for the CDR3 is TGTGCCAGCAGCCGGGACTACACAGATACGCAGTATTTT. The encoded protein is CASSRDYTDTQYF. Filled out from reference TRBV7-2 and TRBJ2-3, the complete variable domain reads GAGVSQSPSNKVTEKGKDVELRCDPISGHTALYWYRQSLGQGLEFLIYFQGNSAPDKSGLPSDRFSAERTGGSVSTLTIQRTQQEDSAVYLCASSRDYTDTQYFGPGTRLTVL.

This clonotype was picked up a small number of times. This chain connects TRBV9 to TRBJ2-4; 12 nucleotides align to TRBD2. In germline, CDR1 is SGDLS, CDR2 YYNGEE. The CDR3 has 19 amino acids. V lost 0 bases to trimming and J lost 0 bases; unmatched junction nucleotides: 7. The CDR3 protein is CASSVDGLAGGLAKNIQYF. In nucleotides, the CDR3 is TGTGCCAGCAGCGTAGATGGTCTAGCGGGGGGGCTAGCCAAAAACATTCAGTACTTC.

CDR3 sequence: CASSKGPGGVETQYF. CDR3 sequence (DNA): TGTGCCAGCAGCAAAGGGCCAGGGGGCGTGGAGACCCAGTACTTC. The chain uses TRBV21-1 and TRBJ2-5; TRBD1, the table's D call, was not compared with the DNA. TRBV21-1 counts as a pseudogene. This CDR3 is 15 amino acids long.

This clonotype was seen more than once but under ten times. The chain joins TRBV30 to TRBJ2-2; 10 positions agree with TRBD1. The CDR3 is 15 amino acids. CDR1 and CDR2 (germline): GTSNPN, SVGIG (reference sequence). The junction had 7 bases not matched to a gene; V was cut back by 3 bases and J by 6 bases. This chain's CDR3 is CAWRKTGGAAGELFF. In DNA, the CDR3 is TGTGCCTGGAGGAAGACAGGGGGCGCGGCCGGGGAGCTGTTTTTT.

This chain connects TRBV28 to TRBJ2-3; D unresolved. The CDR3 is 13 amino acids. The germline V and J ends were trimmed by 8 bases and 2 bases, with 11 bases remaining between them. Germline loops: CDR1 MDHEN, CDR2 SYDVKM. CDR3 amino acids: CASCSRPTDTQYF. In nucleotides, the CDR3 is TGTGCCAGCTGTAGCAGACCCACAGATACGCAGTATTTT.

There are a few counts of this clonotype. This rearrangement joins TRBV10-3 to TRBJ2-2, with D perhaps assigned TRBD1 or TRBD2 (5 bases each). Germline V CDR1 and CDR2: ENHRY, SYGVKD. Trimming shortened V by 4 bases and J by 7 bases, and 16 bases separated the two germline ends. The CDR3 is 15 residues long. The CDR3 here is CAISAGTPPGGELFF. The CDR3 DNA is TGTGCCATCAGTGCAGGGACCCCACCGGGCGGGGAGCTGTTTTTT.

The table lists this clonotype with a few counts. The CDR3 loop reads CASSSSSFYTQYF. CDR3 sequence (DNA): TGTGCCAGCAGTTCCTCGTCATTTTATACGCAGTATTTT. V usage is TRBV12-3 or TRBV12-4 and J usage is TRBJ2-3; D gene unclear. CDR3 length: 13 residues. With 4 bases removed from V and 7 bases from J, the gap between germline ends came to 12 bases.

The CDR3, as DNA: TGTGCCAGCAGTTGGCTGGACAGGGTGAAAATTGCAGATACGCAGTATTTT. This codes for CASSWLDRVKIADTQYF. This chain uses TRBV12-3 or TRBV12-4 with TRBJ2-3; TRBD1 agrees at 8 bases. Trimming at V came to 4 bases and at J to 4 bases, leaving 13 bases not matched to a gene. The CDR3 sequence is 17 residues long.

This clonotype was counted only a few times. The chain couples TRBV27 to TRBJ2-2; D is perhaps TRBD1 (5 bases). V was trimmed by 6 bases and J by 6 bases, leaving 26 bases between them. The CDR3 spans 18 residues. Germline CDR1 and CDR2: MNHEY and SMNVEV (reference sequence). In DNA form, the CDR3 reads TGTGCCAGCAGCCGACAGTTTGGAGCTGAAATGAGGTCCGGGGAGCTGTTTTTT. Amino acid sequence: CASSRQFGAEMRSGELFF.

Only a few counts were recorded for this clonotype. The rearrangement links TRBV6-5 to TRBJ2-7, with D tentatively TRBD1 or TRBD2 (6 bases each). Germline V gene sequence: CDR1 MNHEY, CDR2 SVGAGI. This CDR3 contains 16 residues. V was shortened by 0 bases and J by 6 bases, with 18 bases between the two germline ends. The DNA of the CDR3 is TGTGCCAGCAGTTACTCATCGGGGGAACAGGGATTCGAGCAGTACTTC. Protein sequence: CASSYSSGEQGFEQYF.

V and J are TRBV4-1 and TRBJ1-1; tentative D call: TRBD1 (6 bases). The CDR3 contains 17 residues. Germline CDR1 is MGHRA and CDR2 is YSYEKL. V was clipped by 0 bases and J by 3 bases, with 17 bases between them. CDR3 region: CASSQDSFAGADTEAFF. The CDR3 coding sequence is TGCGCCAGCAGCCAAGATAGTTTTGCGGGGGCGGACACTGAAGCTTTCTTT.

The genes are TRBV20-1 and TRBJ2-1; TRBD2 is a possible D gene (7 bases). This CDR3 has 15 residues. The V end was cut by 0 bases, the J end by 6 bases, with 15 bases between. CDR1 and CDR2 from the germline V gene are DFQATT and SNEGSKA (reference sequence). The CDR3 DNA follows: TGCAGTGCTAGAGATACGAGGGGGGGCCGCAATGAGCAGTTCTTC. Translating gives CSARDTRGGRNEQFF.